These T cell receptor beta chains were read from a single sample in a study of blood T cells in healthy people across ages. MiXCR was run by TCRdb on the 5' RACE reads, yielding one entry per CDR3 protein. The data show about 1.4 million distinct CDR3 sequences, with approximately 59% seen just once and over 6.5% held by the top ten. Sample: blood. The receptors stem from a man aged 18 to 35 in good health. The CDR3 runs from the conserved cysteine through the conserved F or W. D genes are given only for firm matches. Not every row has a clone size; where given, it reads once, few, many or a size class.

V	J	D	size	DNA	CDR3
TRBV4-1	TRBJ1-1	.	many	TGCGCCAGCAGCCCCAGGGTCAACACTGAAGCTTTCTTT	CASSPRVNTEAFF
TRBV6-1	TRBJ2-5	TRBD2	few	TGTGCCAGCAGGGAACTAGCGGGCGGACACGGCGAGACCCAGTACTTC	CASRELAGGHGETQYF
TRBV28	TRBJ1-5	.	.	TGTGCCAGCAGCCGCCGACCCGGATGGCTCAATCAGCCCCAGCATTTT	CASSRRPGWLNQPQHF
TRBV20-1	TRBJ2-7	.	.	TGCAGTGCCATGTCCCGGGACACCCCCTACGAGCAGTACTTC	CSAMSRDTPYEQYF
TRBV6-2/TRBV6-3	TRBJ2-1	.	.	TGTGCCAGCAGTCCCAGAGGGAGCGAGGAATGGGGTGAGCAGTTCTTC	CASSPRGSEEWGEQFF
TRBV6-2/TRBV6-3	TRBJ2-1	.	once	TGTGCCAGCAGTGTAGCTGGGGGTTACTCCTACAATGAGCAGTTCTTC	CASSVAGGYSYNEQFF
TRBV7-2	TRBJ2-2	TRBD2	.	TGTGCCAGCACCTTGGGCCCTAGCGGGAGAACAACCGGGGAGCTGTTTTTT	CASTLGPSGRTTGELFF
TRBV29-1	TRBJ2-1	TRBD2	.	TGCAGCGTTGAAGGGCGGGAGGGATACAATGAGCAGTTCTTC	CSVEGREGYNEQFF
TRBV7-2	TRBJ2-1	.	few	TGTGCCAGCAGCTTAGCTACCTACAATGAGCAGTTCTTC	CASSLATYNEQFF
TRBV9	TRBJ1-1	.	.	TGTGCCAGCAGCGCCCGGGAGAAAGCTTTCTTT	CASSAREKAFF
TRBV7-9	TRBJ2-3	TRBD1	.	TGTGCCAGCAGCAGGACCGGGACAGGGGACAAAAGGCACACAGATACGCAGTATTTT	CASSRTGTGDKRHTDTQYF
TRBV29-1	TRBJ2-1	.	few	TGCAGCGGGGGGGTCGGGGCCAATGAGCAGTTCTTC	CSGGVGANEQFF
TRBV10-3	TRBJ2-5	.	few	TGTGCCATCAGTGACCGCGGAGGGCGGGACGAGGGGGAGACCCAGTACTTC	CAISDRGGRDEGETQYF
TRBV7-8	TRBJ2-6	TRBD1	.	TGTGCCAGCAGCTCCCCGCTTGACAGGGGGTATGGGGCCAACGTCCTGACTTTC	CASSSPLDRGYGANVLTF
TRBV11-2	TRBJ2-7	.	few	TGTGCCAGCAGCTCCATTAGGAGTTCCCAGCGAATGCCCTACGAGCAGTACTTC	CASSSIRSSQRMPYEQYF
TRBV3-1	TRBJ2-2	.	.	TGTGCCAGCAGCCAACGGGGGCCCGGGGAGCTGTTTTTT	CASSQRGPGELFF
TRBV30	TRBJ2-2	.	.	TGTGCCTGGAGATCAGGGGGGACCGGGGAGCTGTTTTTT	CAWRSGGTGELFF
TRBV4-1	TRBJ1-1	.	once	TGCGCCAGCAGCCAAGTCGATATGGGTTGGTCAACTGAAGCTTTCTTT	CASSQVDMGWSTEAFF
TRBV9	TRBJ1-2	.	.	TGTGCCAGCAGCGCCGGGACACCGTATATCGATGGCTACACCTTC	CASSAGTPYIDGYTF
TRBV6-1	TRBJ2-7	.	once	TGTGCCAGCAGTGTTAAAAACGGGACGATATACGAGCAGTACTTC	CASSVKNGTIYEQYF
TRBV29-1	TRBJ2-5	TRBD1	.	TGCAGCGTGACGACAGGGGGCGAGGAGACCCAGTACTTC	CSVTTGGEETQYF
TRBV28	TRBJ2-7	TRBD1	many	TGTGCCAGCAGGACAGGGTCCTACGAGCAGTACTTC	CASRTGSYEQYF
TRBV29-1	TRBJ2-7	TRBD2	few	TGCAGCGTCCTTGGGCCTAGCGGGAGACTAAACGAGCAGTACTTC	CSVLGPSGRLNEQYF
TRBV20-1	TRBJ2-1	TRBD2	once	TGCAGTGCTAGTGGTCCTAGCGGGGGACTCGAGCAGTTCTTC	CSASGPSGGLEQFF
TRBV7-9	TRBJ2-7	.	many	TGCGCCAGCAGCCCTCCTGGAGTTTACGAGCAGTACTTC	CASSPPGVYEQYF
TRBV15	TRBJ2-7	TRBD1	.	TGTGCCACCAGCAGAGGACAGGGCTCCTACGAGCAGTACTTC	CATSRGQGSYEQYF
TRBV20-1	TRBJ2-7	.	few	TGCAGTGCTAGTCCCGACGGAGGGGTCGAGCAGTACTTC	CSASPDGGVEQYF
TRBV7-9	TRBJ2-7	TRBD2	.	TGTGCCAGCAGCTCAGCTCTAGCGGGAGTGGGTCACGAGCAGTACTTC	CASSSALAGVGHEQYF
TRBV13	TRBJ2-1	TRBD2	.	TGTGCCAGCAGCTTAGAGGGACTAGCGGGTCCCCAAAGGGCGTACAATGAGCAGTTCTTC	CASSLEGLAGPQRAYNEQFF